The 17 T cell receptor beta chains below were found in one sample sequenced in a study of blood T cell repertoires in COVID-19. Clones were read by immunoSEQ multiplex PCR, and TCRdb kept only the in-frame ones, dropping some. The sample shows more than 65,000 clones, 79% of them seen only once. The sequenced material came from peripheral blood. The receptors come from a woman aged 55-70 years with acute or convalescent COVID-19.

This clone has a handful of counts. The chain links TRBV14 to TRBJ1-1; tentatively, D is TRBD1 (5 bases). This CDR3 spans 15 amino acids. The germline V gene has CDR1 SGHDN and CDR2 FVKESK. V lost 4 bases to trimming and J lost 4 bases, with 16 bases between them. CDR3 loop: CASSPSAGGGTEAFF. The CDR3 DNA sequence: TGTGCCAGCAGCCCCTCAGCGGGCGGGGGCACTGAAGCTTTCTTT.

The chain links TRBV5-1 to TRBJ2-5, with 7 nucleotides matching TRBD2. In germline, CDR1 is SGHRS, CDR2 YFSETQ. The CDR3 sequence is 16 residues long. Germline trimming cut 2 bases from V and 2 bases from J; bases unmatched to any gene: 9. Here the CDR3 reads CASSLRPSGDQETQYF. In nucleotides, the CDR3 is TGCGCCAGCAGCTTAAGGCCCAGCGGGGATCAAGAGACCCAGTACTTC.

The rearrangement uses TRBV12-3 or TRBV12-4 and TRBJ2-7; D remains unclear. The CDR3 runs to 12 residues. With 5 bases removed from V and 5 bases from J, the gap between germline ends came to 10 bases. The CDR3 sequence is CASSARLNEQYF. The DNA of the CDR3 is TGTGCCAGCAGTGCCCGACTGAACGAGCAGTACTTC.

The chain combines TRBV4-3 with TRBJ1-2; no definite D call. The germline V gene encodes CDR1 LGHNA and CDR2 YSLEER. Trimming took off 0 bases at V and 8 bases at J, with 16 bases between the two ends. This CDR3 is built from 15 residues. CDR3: CASSQEPEGSRGYTF. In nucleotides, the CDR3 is TGCGCCAGCAGCCAAGAACCAGAAGGGAGTCGGGGCTACACCTTC.

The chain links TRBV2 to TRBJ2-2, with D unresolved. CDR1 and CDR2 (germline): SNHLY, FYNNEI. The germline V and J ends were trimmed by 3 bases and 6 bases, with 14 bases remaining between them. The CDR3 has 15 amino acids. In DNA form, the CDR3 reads TGTGCCAGCAGTGACACGGAGATTCAACCCGGGGAGCTGTTTTTT. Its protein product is CASSDTEIQPGELFF. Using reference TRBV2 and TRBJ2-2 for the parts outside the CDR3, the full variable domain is EPEVTQTPSHQVTQMGQEVILRCVPISNHLYFYWYRQILGQKVEFLVSFYNNEISEKSEIFDDQFSVERPDGSNFTLKIRSTKLEDSAMYFCASSDTEIQPGELFFGEGSRLTVL.

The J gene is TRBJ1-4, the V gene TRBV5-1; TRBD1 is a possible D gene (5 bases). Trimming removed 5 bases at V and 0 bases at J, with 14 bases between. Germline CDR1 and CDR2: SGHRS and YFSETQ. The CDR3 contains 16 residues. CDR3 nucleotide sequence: TGCGCCAGCAGAATGACAGCGCGATCAACTAATGAAAAACTGTTTTTT. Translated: CASRMTARSTNEKLFF.

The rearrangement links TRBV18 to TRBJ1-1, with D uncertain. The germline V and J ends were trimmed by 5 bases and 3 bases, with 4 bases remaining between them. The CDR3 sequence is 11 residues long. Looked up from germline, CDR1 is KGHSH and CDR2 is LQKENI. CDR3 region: CASSTDTEAFF. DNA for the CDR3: TGTGCCAGCTCAACAGACACTGAAGCTTTCTTT.

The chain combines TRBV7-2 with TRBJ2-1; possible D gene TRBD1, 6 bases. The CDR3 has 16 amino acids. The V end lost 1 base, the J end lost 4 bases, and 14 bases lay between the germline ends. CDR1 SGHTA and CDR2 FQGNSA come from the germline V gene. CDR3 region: CASSLVRDMRYNEQFF. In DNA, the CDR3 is TGTGCCAGCAGCTTAGTCCGGGACATGAGGTACAATGAGCAGTTCTTC. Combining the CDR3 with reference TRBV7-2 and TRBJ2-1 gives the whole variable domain GAGVSQSPSNKVTEKGKDVELRCDPISGHTALYWYRQSLGQGLEFLIYFQGNSAPDKSGLPSDRFSAERTGGSVSTLTIQRTQQEDSAVYLCASSLVRDMRYNEQFFGPGTRLTVL.

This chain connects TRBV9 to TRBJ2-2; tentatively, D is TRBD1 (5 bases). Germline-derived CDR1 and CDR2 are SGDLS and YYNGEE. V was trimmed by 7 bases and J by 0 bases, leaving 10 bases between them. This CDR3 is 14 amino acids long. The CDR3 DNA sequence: TGTGCCAGCGGGGCGAGAACGAACACCGGGGAGCTGTTTTTT. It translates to CASGARTNTGELFF.

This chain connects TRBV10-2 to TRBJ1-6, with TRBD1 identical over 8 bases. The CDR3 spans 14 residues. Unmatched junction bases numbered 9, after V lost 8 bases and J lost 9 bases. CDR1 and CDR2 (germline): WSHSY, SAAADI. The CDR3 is CASDKTGEGSPLHF. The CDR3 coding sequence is TGCGCCAGCGACAAGACAGGGGAAGGTTCACCCCTCCACTTT.

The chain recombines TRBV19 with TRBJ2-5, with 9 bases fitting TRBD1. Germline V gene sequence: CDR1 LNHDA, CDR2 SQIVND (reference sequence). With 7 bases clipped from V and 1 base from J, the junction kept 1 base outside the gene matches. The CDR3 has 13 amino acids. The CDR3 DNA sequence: TGTGCCAGTAAGGGACAGGGCCAAGAGACCCAGTACTTC. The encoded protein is CASKGQGQETQYF.

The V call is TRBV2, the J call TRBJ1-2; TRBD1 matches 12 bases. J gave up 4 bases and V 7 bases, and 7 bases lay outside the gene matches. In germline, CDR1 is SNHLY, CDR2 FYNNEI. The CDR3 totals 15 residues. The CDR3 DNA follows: TGTGCCAGCAAGAGGGACAGGGGGCATGCCTATGGCTACACCTTC. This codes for CASKRDRGHAYGYTF.

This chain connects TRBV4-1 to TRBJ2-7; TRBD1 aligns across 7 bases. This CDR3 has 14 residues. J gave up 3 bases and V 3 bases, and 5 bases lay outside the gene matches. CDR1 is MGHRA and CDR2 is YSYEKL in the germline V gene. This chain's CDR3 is CASSQGRTGYEQYF. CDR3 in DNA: TGCGCCAGCAGCCAGGGTCGGACAGGCTACGAGCAGTACTTC.

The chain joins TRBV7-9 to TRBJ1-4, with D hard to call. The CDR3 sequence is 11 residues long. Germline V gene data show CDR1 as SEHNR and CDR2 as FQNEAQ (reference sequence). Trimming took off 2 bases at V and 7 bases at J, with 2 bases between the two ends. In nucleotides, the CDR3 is TGTGCCAGCAGCTTACGTGAAAAACTGTTTTTT. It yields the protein CASSLREKLFF.

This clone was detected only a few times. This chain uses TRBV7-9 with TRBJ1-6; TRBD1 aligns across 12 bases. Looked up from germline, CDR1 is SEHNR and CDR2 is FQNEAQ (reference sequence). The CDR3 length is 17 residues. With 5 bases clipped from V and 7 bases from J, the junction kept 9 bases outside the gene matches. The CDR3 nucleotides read TGTGCCAGCAGCATATGGGGACAGGGGGCAGTCAATTCACCCCTCCACTTT. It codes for CASSIWGQGAVNSPLHF. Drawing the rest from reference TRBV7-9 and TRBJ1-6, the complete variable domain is DTGVSQNPRHKITKRGQNVTFRCDPISEHNRLYWYRQTLGQGPEFLTYFQNEAQLEKSRLLSDRFSAERPKGSFSTLEIQRTEQGDSAMYLCASSIWGQGAVNSPLHFGNGTRLTVT.

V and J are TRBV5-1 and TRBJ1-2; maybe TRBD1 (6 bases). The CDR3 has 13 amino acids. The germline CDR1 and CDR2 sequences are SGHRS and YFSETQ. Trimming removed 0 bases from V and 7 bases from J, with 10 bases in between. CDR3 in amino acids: CASSLGQGFGYTF. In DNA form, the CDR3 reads TGCGCCAGCAGCTTGGGCCAGGGGTTTGGCTACACCTTC.

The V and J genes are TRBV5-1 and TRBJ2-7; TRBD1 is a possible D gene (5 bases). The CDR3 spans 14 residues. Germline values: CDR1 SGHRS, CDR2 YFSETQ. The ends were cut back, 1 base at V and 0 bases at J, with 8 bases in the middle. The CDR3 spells CASSLFQGSYEQYF. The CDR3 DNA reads TGCGCCAGCAGCTTGTTTCAGGGCTCCTACGAGCAGTACTTC.